These 7 T cell receptor beta chains were all obtained from the same sample, sequenced in a study of shared clonotypes between healthy human individuals. Profiling relied on immunoSEQ multiplex PCR, and the TCRdb table lists in-frame clones only, not all of them. Counted here are just over 2,000,000 clones, 95% occurring once; the ten biggest clones make up approximately 0.13%. The sequenced sample consisted of naive CD4+ T cells sorted from blood. Subset denoted: CD45RA+ positively selected. All receptors come from a man younger than 35 in good health.

This rearrangement joins TRBV7-2 to TRBJ2-2; a weak D match, TRBD2 (6 bases). Per the germline V gene, CDR1 is SGHTA and CDR2 is FQGNSA. V lost 6 bases and J 5 bases, leaving 10 bases between the germline ends. The CDR3 runs 13 residues. CDR3 residues: CASSGTVTGELFF. In nucleotides, the CDR3 is TGTGCCAGCAGTGGGACTGTAACCGGGGAGCTGTTTTTT.

The chain is built from TRBV2 and TRBJ2-2, with 10 positions matching TRBD2. The ends lost 7 bases at V and 3 bases at J; junction bases unmatched: 5. The germline V gene encodes CDR1 SNHLY and CDR2 FYNNEI. This CDR3 has 15 residues. As DNA, the CDR3 is TGTGCCAGCAATGGGCTAGCGGGGGACACCGGGGAGCTGTTTTTT. Its protein is CASNGLAGDTGELFF.

The chain joins TRBV6-1 to TRBJ2-7; TRBD2 agrees at 9 bases. Germline V CDR1 and CDR2: MNHNS, SASEGT. Trimming removed 3 bases from V and 6 bases from J; junction bases left unmatched: 15. The CDR3 covers 17 residues. CDR3 protein: CASSDYGAGGSKGEQYF. Here the CDR3 DNA reads TGTGCCAGCAGTGATTACGGAGCGGGAGGTTCCAAGGGCGAGCAGTACTTC.

The count of this clone is one. This rearrangement joins TRBV7-2 to TRBJ2-2, with D uncertain. The CDR3 length is 14 residues. V lost 3 bases to trimming and J lost 7 bases, with 12 bases between them. Germline V gives CDR1 SGHTA, CDR2 FQGNSA. This chain's CDR3 is CASSFRTLSGELFF. The DNA for the CDR3 is TGTGCCAGCAGCTTTCGGACCCTGAGCGGGGAGCTGTTTTTT. Full variable domain (rest looked up from reference TRBV7-2 and TRBJ2-2): GAGVSQSPSNKVTEKGKDVELRCDPISGHTALYWYRQSLGQGLEFLIYFQGNSAPDKSGLPSDRFSAERTGGSVSTLTIQRTQQEDSAVYLCASSFRTLSGELFFGEGSRLTVL.

CDR3 sequence: CASSLRASGTGSFNGYTF. DNA of the CDR3: TGTGCCAGCAGTTTACGAGCCTCCGGGACAGGGAGCTTTAATGGCTACACCTTC. J is TRBJ1-2 and V is TRBV28; the match to TRBD1 covers 9 bases. V was clipped by 2 bases and J by 6 bases; unmatched bases: 16. The CDR3 is 18 residues long. Germline-derived CDR1 and CDR2 are MDHEN and SYDVKM.

The chain carries TRBV4-1 and TRBJ1-4; D call uncertain. V lost 5 bases and J lost 5, with 18 bases in between. There are 16 residues in the CDR3. Germline V CDR1 and CDR2: MGHRA, YSYEKL. CDR3 nucleotides: TGCGCCAGCAGCTTCCCTAACGAAGGAAGAAATGAAAAACTGTTTTTT. This encodes CASSFPNEGRNEKLFF.

The chain has TRBV27 and TRBJ1-2, with 9 bases fitting TRBD1. CDR3 size: 15 residues. The trim removed 5 bases at V and 4 bases at J, leaving 8 bases unmatched. Germline CDR1 and CDR2: MNHEY and SMNVEV (reference sequence). CDR3 in amino acids: CASSPWDRVLYGYTF. The CDR3 DNA follows: TGTGCCAGCAGTCCCTGGGACAGGGTCCTCTATGGCTACACCTTC.